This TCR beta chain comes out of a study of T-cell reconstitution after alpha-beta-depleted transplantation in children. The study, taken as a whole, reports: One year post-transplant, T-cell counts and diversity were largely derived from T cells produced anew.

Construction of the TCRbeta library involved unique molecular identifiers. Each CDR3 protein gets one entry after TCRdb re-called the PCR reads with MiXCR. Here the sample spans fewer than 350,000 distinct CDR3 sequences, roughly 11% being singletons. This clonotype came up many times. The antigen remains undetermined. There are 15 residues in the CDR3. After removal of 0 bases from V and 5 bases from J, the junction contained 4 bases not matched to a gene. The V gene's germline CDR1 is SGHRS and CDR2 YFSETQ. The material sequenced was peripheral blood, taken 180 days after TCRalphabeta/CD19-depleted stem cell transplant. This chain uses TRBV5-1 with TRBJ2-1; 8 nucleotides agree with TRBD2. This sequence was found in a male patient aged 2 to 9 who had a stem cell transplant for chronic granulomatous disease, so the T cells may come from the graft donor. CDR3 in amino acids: CASSLEAGGNNEQFF. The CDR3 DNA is TGCGCCAGCAGCTTGGAGGCGGGGGGAAACAATGAGCAGTTCTTC. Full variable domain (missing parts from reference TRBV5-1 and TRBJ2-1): KAGVTQTPRYLIKTRGQQVTLSCSPISGHRSVSWYQQTPGQGLQFLFEYFSETQRNKGNFPGRFSGRQFSNSRSEMNVSTLELGDSALYLCASSLEAGGNNEQFFGPGTRLTVL.